Below are 10 T cell receptor beta chains sequenced from a single sample in a study of CD8 T cells in Susac syndrome. RNA totalling about 0.5 to 1 ug underwent reverse transcription with random hexamers. TCRdb reprocessed the immunoSEQ multiplex PCR reads via MiXCR and lists one record per CDR3 protein. The sample lists about 190,000 distinct CDR3 sequences; approximately 93% were seen once. The sequenced sample was CD4+ T cells from PBMCs. The receptors were gathered from a human donor in good health.

V is TRBV28 and J is TRBJ1-2; D is uncertain. The CDR3 extends over 14 amino acids. Germline CDR1 and CDR2: MDHEN and SYDVKM. V was shortened by 3 bases and J by 8 bases, with 16 bases between the two germline ends. This CDR3 reads CASSFPPAGLGYTF. The CDR3 nucleotides are TGTGCCAGCAGTTTCCCCCCGGCCGGCTTGGGCTACACCTTC.

The V gene is TRBV18, the J gene TRBJ1-5; D call uncertain. The CDR3 runs to 14 residues. The germline CDR1 and CDR2 sequences are KGHSH and LQKENI. Between the trimmed V and J ends, which lost 3 bases and 6 bases, there was a span of 12 bases. CDR3 sequence reads: CASSPVGEGQPQHF. In nucleotides, the CDR3 is TGTGCCAGCTCACCCGTCGGGGAAGGTCAGCCCCAGCATTTT.

The chain combines TRBV12-3 or TRBV12-4 with TRBJ1-6; D perhaps matches TRBD1 (5 bases). V lost 6 bases to trimming and J lost 10 bases, with 13 bases between them. The CDR3 has 13 amino acids. The DNA of the CDR3 is TGTGCCAGCAGCGAACGAGGGGTATCACCCCTCCACTTT. This codes for CASSERGVSPLHF.

The chain employs TRBV12-3 or TRBV12-4 and TRBJ2-5; TRBD2 matches 12 bases. The CDR3 loop spans 17 amino acids. V shed 5 bases and J 1 base; nucleotides not matched to a gene: 8. The CDR3 loop reads CASSRRLAGVLQETQYF. The CDR3 DNA reads as TGTGCCAGCAGTCGCAGACTAGCGGGGGTCCTCCAAGAGACCCAGTACTTC.

The chain employs TRBV5-6 and TRBJ2-1, with a weak D call TRBD2 (7 bases). Germline V CDR1 and CDR2: SGHDT, YYEEEE. CDR3 length: 15 residues. V lost 4 bases, J lost 7 bases, and 18 bases lay in between. CDR3 nucleotide sequence: TGTGCCAGCAGCCCACAGGGAAGAGCGGGGAATGAGCAGTTCTTC. Protein sequence: CASSPQGRAGNEQFF.

This chain connects TRBV7-2 to TRBJ2-3; TRBD2 might be the D (5 bases). Germline V gene data show CDR1 as SGHTA and CDR2 as FQGNSA. The length of the CDR3 is 13 residues. Trimming removed 1 base at V and 8 bases at J, with 10 bases between. CDR3 region: CASSLEPRGTQYF. The CDR3 DNA follows: TGTGCCAGCAGCTTAGAACCACGGGGTACGCAGTATTTT.

The J gene is TRBJ2-7, the V gene TRBV3-1; D unclear. The germline V gene has CDR1 LGHDT and CDR2 YNNKEL (reference sequence). The CDR3 totals 13 residues. The V and J ends lost 4 bases and 2 bases respectively, with 9 bases between them. The CDR3 bases are TGTGCCAGCAGCCTAGGCATCCCCTACGAGCAGTACTTC. Translation: CASSLGIPYEQYF.

This sequence joins TRBV7-9 and TRBJ2-2; either TRBD1 or TRBD2 may supply D (5 bases each). CDR1 and CDR2 (germline): SEHNR, FQNEAQ (reference sequence). The CDR3 consists of 14 residues. Trimming cost V 1 base and J 7 bases, with 10 bases left between them. CDR3 sequence: CASSLGGVNGELFF. CDR3 DNA: TGTGCCAGCAGCTTAGGAGGGGTGAACGGGGAGCTGTTTTTT.

J is TRBJ2-7 and V is TRBV2, with 7 bases identical to TRBD1. The V gene end was trimmed by 6 bases and the J gene end by 3 bases; junction bases not matched to a gene: 11. Germline CDR1 and CDR2: SNHLY and FYNNEI. CDR3 length: 15 amino acids. In nucleotides, the CDR3 is TGTGCCAGCAGACGAAGGGGGCAGGATCGCTACGAGCAGTACTTC. This gives the protein CASRRRGQDRYEQYF.

The chain links TRBV27 to TRBJ2-1; 11 nucleotides line up with TRBD2. CDR3 length: 16 amino acids. The V gene end was trimmed by 2 bases and the J gene end by 8 bases; junction bases not matched to a gene: 8. The germline V gene has CDR1 MNHEY and CDR2 SMNVEV (reference sequence). CDR3 sequence reads: CASSLNLAGGPHEQFF. CDR3 nucleotides: TGTGCCAGCAGTTTAAACCTAGCGGGGGGTCCCCATGAGCAGTTCTTC.